This T cell receptor (beta chain) was retrieved from a study of T cell responses to AZD1222 COVID-19 vaccine (dated by TCRdb to about 2021). Regarding the complete study: AZD1222 recipients given second doses at about 4 weeks or at about 12 weeks were pooled, since spike-specific TCR depth and breadth were not found to differ between the two schedules. Enrollment into the trials was organized by age into subgroups of 18-55, 56-69 and 70-plus years, and those subgroups contained about 150, 27 and 61 TCR-sequenced participants, respectively. A total of about 230 trial participants underwent TCR sequencing, of whom 207 received two doses of AZD1222 and 26 received two doses of the MenACWY control vaccine.

On this clone itself: The antigen it binds to is not known. Base qualities are missing; no much larger clone stands one base away.

The CDR3 regions of human TCRbeta chains were analyzed by immunosequencing. The authors' analysis ran thus. TCRs in the repertoires were matched against a reference library of SARS-CoV-2-specific TCRs that had been generated with the MIRA antigen-specificity platform. Breadth was defined as the fraction of unique TCRs that were SARS-CoV-2-associated. Depth was defined as the fraction of total T cells that were SARS-CoV-2-associated. Using the MIRA data, each spike-specific TCR was mapped to the spike region that the TCR reacts to and placed in a CD4 or CD8 class. Log10-transformed breadth and depth values were compared by one-way ANOVA with Sidak's multiple comparisons tests. What TCRdb holds here is the immuneACCESS table cut down to in-frame rearrangements. Part of the clones is not present; checked against another copy, under half of the missing clones reflect an unresolved V gene, and the others are unexplained. V and J calls and clone size are those listed in that table; D and trimming were worked out from the DNA. Counted in this sample were nearly 90,000 clones; roughly 87% of them appeared once. Under 6.5% of the sample lies in the top ten.

The paper's findings and limits, for the study overall: Epitopes outside the regions mutated in the B.1.351 and B.1.1.7 variants were reportedly recognized by nearly half of the unique spike-specific TCRs. Because no day 14 peak-response samples were available, the repertoires could be characterized only after the peak T cell response. The 56-69-year group was small, and its depth increase did not reach significance, likely because of low power. After two AZD1222 doses, spike-specific TCR breadth and depth were significantly higher than at day 0 and than in MenACWY recipients. Participants were mostly white British and included more females than males, and it was suggested by the authors that clonal diversity may have been underestimated. Conclusions about previously exposed vaccinees are limited, since just five to seven AZD1222 recipients were seropositive for SARS-CoV-2 at baseline. The vaccine-associated CD4 TCRs covered the entire spike protein, and the dominant responses fell in regions 160-218 and 743-854.

The time point label on this specimen signifies: baseline before first vaccination. The vaccinee samples were drawn from two UK trials, COV001 and COV002, one of which was a single-blind randomized controlled phase 2/3 trial testing AZD1222 (ChAdOx1 nCoV-19) in healthy adults. For TCRbeta chain sequencing, PBMC samples were collected from trial participants at day 0 and at day 28 after the second dose. The germline V gene specifies SGHRS as CDR1 and YFSETQ as CDR2. V trim: 6 bases; J trim: 3 bases; unmatched bases: 7. The CDR3 goes from the cysteine to the phenylalanine over 14 residues. Kept here is only the CDR3 DNA, which spans 42 bases and is read in frame from base 1.

The V gene is TRBV5-1 and the J gene is TRBJ2-7, with 9 bases matching TRBD1. The TCR was taken from an adult in good health. The sample was peripheral blood, taken on day 0 of AZD1222 vaccination. At the DNA level, the sequence is TGCGCCAGCACCGACAGGGGGGCGATCTACGAGCAGTACTTC. Its translation is CASTDRGAIYEQYF.